This T cell receptor beta chain was observed in a study of T cells in Graves' hyperthyroidism and ophthalmopathy. The study, taken as a whole, reports: Prediction of ophthalmopathy progression came a median 6.5 months pre-onset.

This clonotype was recorded once. Its antigen is unknown. RNA transcripts were the template for amplifying TCR beta CDR3 regions. The HTBI set primed first-round TCR CDR3 RT-PCR. TCRdb fed the multiplex PCR reads into MiXCR, producing one record per CDR3 protein. Among almost 600,000 distinct CDR3 sequences, 46% were seen once, and the ten largest hold around 7.7%. For the diagnoses, clinical symptoms, serum thyroxine and TRAb, thyroid ultrasound and orbital computed tomography were used. The sequence came from a woman between 18 and 30 years old with Graves' hyperthyroidism. The sample consisted of peripheral blood or thyroid tissue (not recorded which).

CDR3 nucleotides: TGTGCCAGCAGCCCACGGAAAGGGGACGAGCAGTACTTC. Amino acids: CASSPRKGDEQYF. This chain uses TRBV7-9 with TRBJ2-7, with a weak D call TRBD1 (5 bases). Trimming pared 5 bases from V and 5 bases from J, leaving 13 bases between. Per the germline V gene, CDR1 is SEHNR and CDR2 is FQNEAQ (reference sequence). CDR3 length: 13 amino acids.